The 8 T cell receptor beta chains below all came from one sample that was sequenced in a study of blood T cell repertoires in COVID-19. The method was immunoSEQ multiplex PCR; TCRdb's version includes in-frame clones alone and lacks a portion of them. The table lists approximately 200,000 clones, around 86% of them singletons. The sequenced material came from peripheral blood. All receptors come from a man in his fifties with acute or convalescent COVID-19.

This chain links TRBV5-4 with TRBJ1-4; D remains unclear. This CDR3 contains 13 residues. V was clipped by 2 bases and J by 5 bases, with 7 bases between them. In germline, CDR1 is SGHNT, CDR2 YYREEE (reference sequence). CDR3 in amino acids: CASSFSLNEKLFF. The CDR3 DNA follows: TGTGCCAGCAGCTTTAGCCTAAATGAAAAACTGTTTTTT.

The rearrangement links TRBV5-1 to TRBJ2-1, with TRBD1 matching over 9 bases. The germline V gene encodes CDR1 SGHRS and CDR2 YFSETQ. Germline trimming cut 4 bases from V and 0 bases from J; bases unmatched to any gene: 5. This CDR3 has 16 amino acids. CDR3 in amino acids: CASSKQGAVSYNEQFF. CDR3 bases: TGCGCCAGCAGCAAACAGGGGGCCGTCTCCTACAATGAGCAGTTCTTC.

The chain couples TRBV21-1 to TRBJ1-2; the table's D call, TRBD1, was not checked against the DNA. TRBV21-1 is classified as a pseudogene. The CDR3 loop spans 15 amino acids. The CDR3 region has the DNA TGTGCCAGCAGCAAATGGGGCCGAAGGTCTTATGGCTACACCTTC. Translation gives CASSKWGRRSYGYTF.

The gene calls are TRBV2 and TRBJ2-1; D may be TRBD1 (6 bases). The CDR3 length is 15 residues. V gave up 2 bases and J gave up 3 bases, with 11 bases separating them. Germline V gene sequence: CDR1 SNHLY, CDR2 FYNNEI. The CDR3: CASSERPGVYNEQFF. In DNA form, the CDR3 reads TGTGCCAGCAGTGAACGGCCAGGGGTCTACAATGAGCAGTTCTTC.

The chain has TRBV2 and TRBJ2-3; weak D call: TRBD1 (8 bases). The V and J ends lost 5 bases and 4 bases respectively, with 16 bases between them. Germline CDR1 is SNHLY and CDR2 is FYNNEI. There are 15 residues in the CDR3. The CDR3 nucleotides read TGTGCCAGCAGTCGGACCACAGGGGGGGCAGATACGCAGTATTTT. Translation: CASSRTTGGADTQYF.

This sequence joins TRBV29-1 and TRBJ2-2, with a tentative D call TRBD1 (6 bases). V lost 6 bases, J lost 7 bases, and 18 bases lay in between. CDR1 is SQVTM, CDR2 ANQGSEA, per germline. This CDR3 is 14 amino acids long. The CDR3, as DNA: TGCAGCGTAGCGGACAGTCCCCTAATCGGGGAGCTGTTTTTT. As protein: CSVADSPLIGELFF.

The chain joins TRBV7-2 to TRBJ2-2; D unresolved. The CDR3 loop spans 14 amino acids. Germline V gene data show CDR1 as SGHTA and CDR2 as FQGNSA. V lost 6 bases to trimming and J lost 6 bases, with 14 bases between them. The CDR3 DNA is TGTGCCAGCAGGAAGAACGGCGAGGCCGGGGAGCTGTTTTTT. It yields the protein CASRKNGEAGELFF.

The rearrangement joins TRBV2 to TRBJ1-4; D is unresolved. The CDR3 has 15 amino acids. V shed 0 bases and J shed 4 bases, with 9 bases lying between them. CDR1 is SNHLY, CDR2 FYNNEI, per germline. The CDR3 sequence: CASSEARSYNEKLFF. The CDR3 nucleotides are TGTGCCAGCAGTGAAGCGAGGAGTTATAATGAAAAACTGTTTTTT.